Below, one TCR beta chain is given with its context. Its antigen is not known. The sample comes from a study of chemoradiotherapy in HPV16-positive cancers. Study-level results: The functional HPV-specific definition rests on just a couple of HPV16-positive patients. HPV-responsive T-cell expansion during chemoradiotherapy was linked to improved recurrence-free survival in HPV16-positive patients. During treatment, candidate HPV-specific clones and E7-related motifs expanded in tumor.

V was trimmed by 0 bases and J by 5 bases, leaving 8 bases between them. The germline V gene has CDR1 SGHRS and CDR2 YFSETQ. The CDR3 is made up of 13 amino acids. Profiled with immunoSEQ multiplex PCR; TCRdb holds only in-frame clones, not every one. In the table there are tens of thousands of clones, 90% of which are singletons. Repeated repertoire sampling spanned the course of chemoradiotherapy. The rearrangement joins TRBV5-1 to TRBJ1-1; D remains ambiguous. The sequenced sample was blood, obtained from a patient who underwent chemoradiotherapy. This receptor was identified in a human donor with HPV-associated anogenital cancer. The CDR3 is CASSLEVGTEAFF. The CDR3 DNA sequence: TGCGCCAGCAGCTTGGAGGTGGGGACTGAAGCTTTCTTT.